This is a list of T cell receptor beta chains from one sample in a study of early T cells in non-severe SARS-CoV-2 infection. TCRdb re-called the 5' RACE reads with MiXCR, one entry per CDR3 protein. The data show 69,000 or so distinct CDR3 sequences, roughly 13% seen once. Source material: whole blood. These receptors originate from an adult who was a healthcare worker with PCR-confirmed SARS-CoV-2 infection or an uninfected control (not recorded which). CDR3s include the opening cysteine and the closing phenylalanine or tryptophan. The D gene is left open where the match is weak. Clone size appears in some rows only: once, few, many, or a class for an expanded clone.

V gene: TRBV12-3/TRBV12-4; D gene: TRBD1; clone size: once; J gene: TRBJ1-1; CDR3 protein: CASSTRDSRTEDFF; CDR3 DNA: TGTGCCAGCAGTACCCGGGACAGCCGGACTGAAGATTTCTTT
V gene: TRBV7-9; D gene: TRBD1; clone size: NA; J gene: TRBJ2-1; CDR3 protein: CASRTTGEMNNEQFF; CDR3 DNA: TGTGCCAGCAGGACGACAGGGGAGATGAACAATGAGCAGTTCTTC
V gene: TRBV15; D gene: NA; clone size: many; J gene: TRBJ1-6; CDR3 protein: CATSREWSGRHSPLHF; CDR3 DNA: TGTGCCACCAGCAGAGAGTGGTCAGGTCGGCATTCACCCCTCCACTTT
V gene: TRBV28; D gene: NA; clone size: many; J gene: TRBJ1-4; CDR3 protein: CASSLGARAGPGSAELFF; CDR3 DNA: TGTGCCAGCAGTTTAGGTGCTCGGGCCGGACCGGGGTCGGCGGAACTGTTTTTT
V gene: TRBV11-3; D gene: NA; clone size: many; J gene: TRBJ1-4; CDR3 protein: CASSHGAGVREKLFF; CDR3 DNA: TGTGCCAGCAGCCACGGGGCAGGGGTTCGAGAAAAACTGTTTTTT
V gene: TRBV18; D gene: NA; clone size: few; J gene: TRBJ2-5; CDR3 protein: CASSPGGQITETQYF; CDR3 DNA: TGTGCCAGCTCACCAGGAGGACAGATAACAGAGACCCAGTACTTC
V gene: TRBV6-2/TRBV6-3; D gene: NA; clone size: few; J gene: TRBJ2-5; CDR3 protein: CASSYSGPQETQYF; CDR3 DNA: TGTGCCAGCAGTTACTCGGGACCTCAAGAGACCCAGTACTTC
V gene: TRBV5-1; D gene: NA; clone size: NA; J gene: TRBJ2-1; CDR3 protein: CASSLGTLAYNEQFF; CDR3 DNA: TGCGCCAGCAGCTTGGGCACCCTAGCCTACAATGAGCAGTTCTTC
V gene: TRBV20-1; D gene: NA; clone size: few; J gene: TRBJ1-6; CDR3 protein: CSASQGRNSPLHF; CDR3 DNA: TGCAGTGCTAGTCAGGGACGGAATTCACCCCTCCACTTT
V gene: TRBV15; D gene: TRBD2; clone size: few; J gene: TRBJ2-1; CDR3 protein: CATSPDRGLAGEQFF; CDR3 DNA: TGTGCCACCAGCCCGGACAGGGGACTAGCGGGTGAGCAGTTCTTC
V gene: TRBV7-6; D gene: TRBD2; clone size: many; J gene: TRBJ2-1; CDR3 protein: CASSPMGASGMREQFF; CDR3 DNA: TGTGCCAGCAGCCCGATGGGGGCTAGCGGGATGCGTGAGCAGTTCTTC
V gene: TRBV5-1; D gene: NA; clone size: NA; J gene: TRBJ2-3; CDR3 protein: CASSLQSSSTDTQYF; CDR3 DNA: TGCGCCAGCAGCTTACAGAGTTCCTCCACAGATACGCAGTATTTT
V gene: TRBV20-1; D gene: TRBD2; clone size: NA; J gene: TRBJ2-1; CDR3 protein: CSAEASGGAFRSSYNEQFF; CDR3 DNA: TGCAGTGCCGAAGCTAGCGGGGGGGCCTTTAGATCCTCCTACAATGAGCAGTTCTTC
V gene: TRBV7-9; D gene: TRBD1; clone size: NA; J gene: TRBJ2-5; CDR3 protein: CASSLGQIIQETQYF; CDR3 DNA: TGTGCCAGCAGCCTGGGACAGATTATCCAAGAGACCCAGTACTTC
V gene: TRBV9; D gene: TRBD1; clone size: few; J gene: TRBJ2-7; CDR3 protein: CASSVTDRVHEQYF; CDR3 DNA: TGTGCCAGCAGCGTAACGGACAGGGTGCACGAGCAGTACTTC
V gene: TRBV7-9; D gene: NA; clone size: many; J gene: TRBJ2-3; CDR3 protein: CASSLYGGTDTQYF; CDR3 DNA: TGTGCCAGCAGCTTATACGGGGGCACAGATACGCAGTATTTT
V gene: TRBV20-1; D gene: TRBD1; clone size: NA; J gene: TRBJ1-1; CDR3 protein: CSAKDRENTEAFF; CDR3 DNA: TGCAGTGCTAAGGACAGGGAGAACACTGAAGCTTTCTTT
V gene: TRBV7-2; D gene: NA; clone size: many; J gene: TRBJ1-6; CDR3 protein: CASSRWLVRGNSPLHF; CDR3 DNA: TGTGCCAGCAGCCGATGGCTGGTCCGGGGGAATTCACCCCTCCACTTT
V gene: TRBV5-1; D gene: NA; clone size: NA; J gene: TRBJ2-5; CDR3 protein: CASSFGQNQETQYF; CDR3 DNA: TGCGCCAGCAGCTTCGGACAGAATCAAGAGACCCAGTACTTC
V gene: TRBV19; D gene: NA; clone size: few; J gene: TRBJ2-1; CDR3 protein: CASSTRALEQFF; CDR3 DNA: TGTGCCAGTAGTACCAGGGCTCTAGAGCAGTTCTTC
V gene: TRBV10-3; D gene: NA; clone size: few; J gene: TRBJ2-5; CDR3 protein: CAISESAGMTSGETQYF; CDR3 DNA: TGTGCCATCAGTGAGTCGGCCGGGATGACCTCCGGGGAGACCCAGTACTTC
V gene: TRBV19; D gene: TRBD2; clone size: many; J gene: TRBJ2-3; CDR3 protein: CASSIVAGGPNTQYF; CDR3 DNA: TGTGCCAGTAGTATAGTGGCGGGGGGGCCGAATACGCAGTATTTT
V gene: TRBV3-1; D gene: TRBD1; clone size: NA; J gene: TRBJ2-5; CDR3 protein: CASSHWDRRQETQYF; CDR3 DNA: TGTGCCAGCAGCCATTGGGACAGACGCCAAGAGACCCAGTACTTC
V gene: TRBV9; D gene: NA; clone size: NA; J gene: TRBJ2-7; CDR3 protein: CASSVELRGEQYF; CDR3 DNA: TGTGCCAGCAGCGTAGAGTTGCGGGGCGAGCAGTACTTC
V gene: TRBV30; D gene: NA; clone size: many; J gene: TRBJ2-7; CDR3 protein: CAWSSLRGRSEQYF; CDR3 DNA: TGTGCCTGGAGCTCCCTTAGGGGTCGGAGTGAGCAGTACTTC
V gene: TRBV7-2; D gene: NA; clone size: NA; J gene: TRBJ2-3; CDR3 protein: CASSLDMGARTDTQYF; CDR3 DNA: TGTGCCAGCAGCTTAGACATGGGGGCACGGACAGATACGCAGTATTTT
V gene: TRBV19; D gene: NA; clone size: few; J gene: TRBJ2-4; CDR3 protein: CASSIEGLGGIQYF; CDR3 DNA: TGTGCCAGTAGTATAGAGGGACTGGGCGGAATTCAGTACTTC
V gene: TRBV12-5; D gene: NA; clone size: few; J gene: TRBJ1-1; CDR3 protein: CASADRTPAAFF; CDR3 DNA: TGTGCTAGTGCCGATCGCACCCCGGCAGCTTTCTTT
V gene: TRBV7-9; D gene: NA; clone size: many; J gene: TRBJ1-5; CDR3 protein: CASSLDVQPQHF; CDR3 DNA: TGTGCCAGCAGCTTAGATGTTCAGCCCCAGCATTTT
V gene: TRBV2; D gene: TRBD1; clone size: NA; J gene: TRBJ2-7; CDR3 protein: CASTIIRTVQGDEQYF; CDR3 DNA: TGTGCCAGCACGATCATTCGGACGGTACAGGGGGATGAGCAGTACTTC
V gene: TRBV14; D gene: NA; clone size: NA; J gene: TRBJ1-1; CDR3 protein: CASSQVGPGGTEAFF; CDR3 DNA: TGTGCCAGCAGCCAAGTAGGGCCCGGGGGCACTGAAGCTTTCTTT
V gene: TRBV7-2; D gene: TRBD2; clone size: many; J gene: TRBJ2-1; CDR3 protein: CASSLGERTSGKDEQFF; CDR3 DNA: TGTGCCAGCAGCTTAGGGGAAAGGACTAGCGGGAAGGATGAGCAGTTCTTC
V gene: TRBV25-1; D gene: NA; clone size: NA; J gene: TRBJ2-1; CDR3 protein: CASSEFGTGMGNEQFF; CDR3 DNA: TGTGCCAGCAGTGAATTCGGGACCGGGATGGGCAATGAGCAGTTCTTC
V gene: TRBV2; D gene: TRBD2; clone size: many; J gene: TRBJ2-1; CDR3 protein: CASNLFSPSGNEQFF; CDR3 DNA: TGTGCCAGCAATTTGTTCTCCCCTAGCGGCAATGAGCAGTTCTTC
V gene: TRBV29-1; D gene: NA; clone size: many; J gene: TRBJ2-1; CDR3 protein: CTAGGPVNEQFF; CDR3 DNA: TGCACCGCCGGAGGGCCGGTCAATGAGCAGTTCTTC
V gene: TRBV20-1; D gene: NA; clone size: NA; J gene: TRBJ1-5; CDR3 protein: CSASYREDQPQHF; CDR3 DNA: TGCAGTGCTAGTTACAGGGAAGATCAGCCCCAGCATTTT
V gene: TRBV4-1; D gene: NA; clone size: many; J gene: TRBJ1-4; CDR3 protein: CASSQDTATNEKLFF; CDR3 DNA: TGCGCCAGCAGCCAAGACACTGCAACTAATGAAAAACTGTTTTTT
V gene: TRBV11-1; D gene: NA; clone size: few; J gene: TRBJ2-3; CDR3 protein: CASSSSPSLDTQYF; CDR3 DNA: TGTGCCAGCAGCTCAAGTCCGAGTTTGGATACGCAGTATTTT
V gene: TRBV12-3/TRBV12-4; D gene: NA; clone size: many; J gene: TRBJ2-5; CDR3 protein: CASSLSTVGAQYF; CDR3 DNA: TGTGCCAGCAGTTTATCGACCGTCGGGGCCCAGTACTTC
V gene: TRBV6-5; D gene: TRBD1; clone size: many; J gene: TRBJ1-1; CDR3 protein: CASSRNRGNTEAFF; CDR3 DNA: TGTGCCAGCAGCAGAAACAGGGGAAACACTGAAGCTTTCTTT
V gene: TRBV6-6; D gene: NA; clone size: many; J gene: TRBJ2-7; CDR3 protein: CASSLNYEQYF; CDR3 DNA: TGTGCCAGCAGCCTTAACTACGAGCAGTACTTC
V gene: TRBV20-1; D gene: TRBD2; clone size: few; J gene: TRBJ2-7; CDR3 protein: CSAREGAGLQYEQYF; CDR3 DNA: TGCAGTGCTAGAGAGGGAGCGGGACTACAATACGAGCAGTACTTC
V gene: TRBV9; D gene: NA; clone size: NA; J gene: TRBJ1-5; CDR3 protein: CASSRGHNQPQHF; CDR3 DNA: TGTGCCAGCAGCCGGGGACACAATCAGCCCCAGCATTTT
V gene: TRBV10-3; D gene: TRBD1; clone size: many; J gene: TRBJ2-1; CDR3 protein: CAITRDRGGDEQFF; CDR3 DNA: TGTGCCATCACCCGGGACAGGGGCGGCGATGAGCAGTTCTTC
V gene: TRBV4-2; D gene: NA; clone size: few; J gene: TRBJ2-3; CDR3 protein: CASSQEFRAGTDTQYF; CDR3 DNA: TGTGCCAGCAGCCAAGAGTTTCGGGCGGGGACAGATACGCAGTATTTT
V gene: TRBV3-1; D gene: TRBD1; clone size: many; J gene: TRBJ2-7; CDR3 protein: CASSQPGQGAYEQYF; CDR3 DNA: TGTGCCAGCAGCCAACCCGGACAGGGGGCCTACGAGCAGTACTTC
V gene: TRBV29-1; D gene: TRBD1; clone size: many; J gene: TRBJ2-2; CDR3 protein: CSGGQRNTGELFF; CDR3 DNA: TGCAGCGGGGGACAGAGAAACACCGGGGAGCTGTTTTTT
V gene: TRBV2; D gene: NA; clone size: few; J gene: TRBJ1-1; CDR3 protein: CASWDAERVSNTEAFF; CDR3 DNA: TGTGCCAGCTGGGACGCTGAAAGGGTATCGAACACTGAAGCTTTCTTT
V gene: TRBV14; D gene: TRBD1; clone size: many; J gene: TRBJ2-2; CDR3 protein: CASSPIQGADTGELFF; CDR3 DNA: TGTGCCAGCAGCCCAATACAGGGGGCTGACACCGGGGAGCTGTTTTTT